The TCR beta chain described here comes from a study of T cell repertoires in cytomegalovirus infection (dated by TCRdb to 2018 to 2020). In the study overall: The peptide stimulations were aimed at well-studied HLA-B-restricted epitopes as well as recently identified HLA-C-restricted CMV epitopes, whose presentation resists viral immunomodulation. The HLA type of each donor mattered for the analysis, because public TCR beta signatures pointed to carriage of CMV infection along with the matching HLA type. Broader findings and caveats from the paper: In the ex vivo response, HLA-C-restricted CMV-specific TCR beta clonotypes were dominant, and in two of eight donors the single most frequent clonotype came from this HLA-C-restricted group. Carriers of CMV infection plus the relevant HLA type were discriminated by the cumulative frequency of public TCR beta family members in the study cohort and in an independent roughly 320-donor cohort.

The data were produced on an Illumina HiSeq 1500. TCRdb trimmed the raw reads at Q25, called clones with MiXCR and kept productive beta chains. For every CDR3 protein sequence, its rows merge into one entry that carries the most common genes and DNA. Across this sample there are 450,000 to 600,000 distinct CDR3 sequences, with roughly a third seen only once. In total, the top ten clones hold 15% to 20% of the sample. The sample's treatment or condition label, in plain terms: in vitro stimulation with specific CMV peptide epitopes to enrich CMV-specific T cells. This clonotype was counted between two and nine times. Its antigen is not yet known. No much larger clonotype is one base removed from it; base qualities were not supplied. The source material was cultured PBMCs, sampled from culture after CMV antigen stimulation. The TCR sequence derives from a human donor in good health (CMV status not recorded). Some clones in this sample may be carry-over from other donors' samples.

CDR3 loop: CASSRTSGFPYTF. In nucleotides, the sequence is TGTGCCAGCAGCCGCACCAGTGGTTTCCCCTACACCTTC. The sequence joins TRBV7-3 to TRBJ1-2; no D gene call is confident. CDR1 and CDR2, per the germline V gene, are SGHTA and FQGTGA. From the cysteine up to the phenylalanine, the CDR3 has a length of 13 residues. Of the read, only the CDR3 DNA is kept; its 39 bases are in frame from base 1. Trimming at the junction amounts to 5 bases on V and 10 bases on J, and the germline ends lie 17 bases apart.